This T cell receptor beta chain was identified in a study of Graves' ophthalmopathy and Graves' hyperthyroidism. In this sample, this clonotype turned up many times. Diagnosis was based on clinical symptoms, serum thyroxine, TRAb, thyroid ultrasound and orbital computed tomography. Looked up from germline, CDR1 is SGHAT and CDR2 is FQDESV (reference sequence). This CDR3 is 11 amino acids long. Trimming removed 3 bases from V and 15 bases from J, with 12 bases in between. TCR beta CDR3 amplification used RNA transcripts. The first-round RT-PCR employed HTBI primers together with the Qiagen OneStep RT-PCR kit. A multiplex PCR was then performed as the second round. TCRdb itself ran the multiplex PCR reads through MiXCR, one entry per CDR3 protein. The sample has around 16,000 distinct CDR3 sequences, 46% seen once; the top ten hold about 25%.

Sequencing was carried out using peripheral blood. The receptor was derived from a woman aged 35 to 49 with stable Graves' hyperthyroidism. This sequence joins TRBV11-1 and TRBJ2-1; no clear D gene. CDR3 coding DNA: TGTGCCAGCAGCTTCGACCGCCGGCTGTTCTTC. Translated: CASSFDRRLFF.